This T cell receptor beta chain was obtained from a study of human T cells and chemical hapten exposure. Across the whole study: 2% DPC applied to a roughly 2 cm by roughly 2 cm arm area sensitized donors. Once 0.01% DPC had been applied to the upper back by patch test, readings were taken at 6 days.

During construction of the library, unique molecular identifiers were attached to individual cDNA molecules for quantitative, reproducible TCR counting. TCRdb called the reads again in MiXCR, with one record for every CDR3 protein. The sample contains 450 to 600 distinct CDR3 sequences, approximately 62% of which appear only once. Noted treatment: therapeutic diphenylcyclopropenone sensitization with weekly scalp DPC. Unfractionated whole blood served as the source for total RNA extraction. On this clonotype itself: Its antigen remains unidentified.

General study findings and limits: Among TCRs, those above 1 in 1000 frequency were unaffected by DPC sensitization.

The CDR3 sequence is 13 residues long. Germline loops: CDR1 SQVTM, CDR2 ANQGSEA. V dropped 7 bases and J dropped 4 bases, with 16 bases sitting between them. The sequence came from an adult with alopecia areata. Some clones in this sample may be carry-over from other donors' samples. This table probably holds off-target reads from a library built for another chain. The material was whole blood, obtained before DPC sensitization or 2, 6, or about 24 weeks after (not recorded which). The chain combines TRBV29-1 with TRBJ1-2; perhaps TRBD1 as D (6 bases). The CDR3 protein is CSAQGGGLYGYTF. The CDR3 region has the DNA TGCAGCGCCCAGGGAGGGGGACTCTATGGCTACACCTTC.